The rows below give T cell receptor beta chains drawn from one sample of a study of OX40 agonist ivuxolimab in advanced cancers. Profiled with immunoSEQ multiplex PCR; TCRdb holds only in-frame clones, not every one. Of 60,000 to 95,000 clones in the sample, roughly 81% were seen once. The sequenced sample was CD4+ or CD8+ T cells sorted from blood, obtained in a trial of the OX40 agonist ivuxolimab. These TCRs come from an adult with an advanced solid tumor such as melanoma, head and neck, liver or kidney cancer. Both conserved end residues are part of each CDR3. The D gene is left open where the match is weak. Only part of the rows carry a size: once, few, many, or a class if the clone is expanded.

cdr3_nt: TGTGCCAGCAGCTTATTAGGGCTAGCCTCCTACAATGAGCAGTTCTTC
cdr3_aa: CASSLLGLASYNEQFF
cdr3_length: 16
clone_size: -
v_call: TRBV7-6
d_call: -
j_call: TRBJ2-1

cdr3_nt: TGTGCCAGCAGCTGGACAAGCGGGAGGGCTCGTAATGAGCAGTTCTTC
cdr3_aa: CASSWTSGRARNEQFF
cdr3_length: 16
clone_size: -
v_call: TRBV7-6
d_call: TRBD2
j_call: TRBJ2-1

cdr3_nt: TGTGCCAGCAGCTCGGGACAGGGGTCTTACGAGCAGTACTTC
cdr3_aa: CASSSGQGSYEQYF
cdr3_length: 14
clone_size: -
v_call: TRBV5-4
d_call: TRBD1
j_call: TRBJ2-7

cdr3_nt: TGTGCCAGCAGCTTCGCCGCAACAGGGGTTAGGTATGGCTACACCTTC
cdr3_aa: CASSFAATGVRYGYTF
cdr3_length: 16
clone_size: -
v_call: TRBV7-9
d_call: TRBD1
j_call: TRBJ1-2

cdr3_nt: TGTGCCAGCAGCTTAGAGAGGGAGGGGGAGCTGTTTTTT
cdr3_aa: CASSLEREGELFF
cdr3_length: 13
clone_size: -
v_call: TRBV11-2
d_call: -
j_call: TRBJ2-2

cdr3_nt: TGTGCCAGAAAGTGGGACAGTTACTATGGCTACACCTTC
cdr3_aa: CARKWDSYYGYTF
cdr3_length: 13
clone_size: -
v_call: TRBV2
d_call: TRBD1
j_call: TRBJ1-2

cdr3_nt: TGTGCCAGCAGCTCGACAGGGGCCCGCTCTGGGGCCAACGTCCTGACTTTC
cdr3_aa: CASSSTGARSGANVLTF
cdr3_length: 17
clone_size: -
v_call: TRBV7-9
d_call: TRBD1
j_call: TRBJ2-6

cdr3_nt: TGTGCCAGCAGCTTAGGGGGCTCTAACACTGAAGCTTTCTTT
cdr3_aa: CASSLGGSNTEAFF
cdr3_length: 14
clone_size: -
v_call: TRBV11-2
d_call: -
j_call: TRBJ1-1

cdr3_nt: TGCGCCAGCAGCCAAGATTATGGGGCTCAAGAGACCCAGTACTTC
cdr3_aa: CASSQDYGAQETQYF
cdr3_length: 15
clone_size: -
v_call: TRBV4-1
d_call: -
j_call: TRBJ2-5

cdr3_nt: TGCGCCAGCAGCTTGGAGACTAGCGGGAGAGCCGAGCAGTACTTC
cdr3_aa: CASSLETSGRAEQYF
cdr3_length: 15
clone_size: few
v_call: TRBV5-1
d_call: TRBD2
j_call: TRBJ2-7

cdr3_nt: TGTGCCAGCAGTTATCTAGACAGGGTTGGTGCTTTCTTT
cdr3_aa: CASSYLDRVGAFF
cdr3_length: 13
clone_size: few
v_call: TRBV6-5
d_call: TRBD1
j_call: TRBJ1-1

cdr3_nt: TGTGCCAGCAGTGAACGGAACAGGGGGCTTTTGGACACCGGGGAGCTGTTTTTT
cdr3_aa: CASSERNRGLLDTGELFF
cdr3_length: 18
clone_size: -
v_call: TRBV6-1
d_call: TRBD1
j_call: TRBJ2-2

cdr3_nt: TGTGCCACCAGGACAGGTTCGGCGGGAATCAATAATCAGCCCCAGCATTTT
cdr3_aa: CATRTGSAGINNQPQHF
cdr3_length: 17
clone_size: -
v_call: TRBV15
d_call: -
j_call: TRBJ1-5

cdr3_nt: TGTGCCACCAGCAGAGATTTCGGTACGGCAATTTGGGGCGAGCAGTACTTC
cdr3_aa: CATSRDFGTAIWGEQYF
cdr3_length: 17
clone_size: -
v_call: TRBV15
d_call: -
j_call: TRBJ2-7

cdr3_nt: TGTGCCAGCTCACCAAGGACAGAACAAGAGACCCAGTACTTC
cdr3_aa: CASSPRTEQETQYF
cdr3_length: 14
clone_size: -
v_call: TRBV18
d_call: -
j_call: TRBJ2-5

cdr3_nt: TGCGCCAGCAGCCCGACTAGCGGATCCTACGAGCAGTACTTC
cdr3_aa: CASSPTSGSYEQYF
cdr3_length: 14
clone_size: -
v_call: TRBV5-1
d_call: TRBD2
j_call: TRBJ2-7

cdr3_nt: TGTGCCAGCAGTGAATCGAGGCAGGCCTATGGCTACACCTTC
cdr3_aa: CASSESRQAYGYTF
cdr3_length: 14
clone_size: -
v_call: TRBV6-5
d_call: -
j_call: TRBJ1-2

cdr3_nt: TGTGCCAGCAGCTTAGACTCCCCCCGATACGAGCAGTACTTC
cdr3_aa: CASSLDSPRYEQYF
cdr3_length: 14
clone_size: -
v_call: TRBV11-2
d_call: -
j_call: TRBJ2-7

cdr3_nt: TGCGCCAGCAGCTTACAGAGAGAGGACATTCAGTACTTC
cdr3_aa: CASSLQREDIQYF
cdr3_length: 13
clone_size: -
v_call: TRBV5-1
d_call: -
j_call: TRBJ2-4

cdr3_nt: TGCGCCAGCAGCTTGAGAGGACAGAATAATTCACCCCTCCACTTT
cdr3_aa: CASSLRGQNNSPLHF
cdr3_length: 15
clone_size: few
v_call: TRBV5-1
d_call: -
j_call: TRBJ1-6

cdr3_nt: TGTGCCATCAGTGACGGGAAAGCTGGAAACACCATATATTTT
cdr3_aa: CAISDGKAGNTIYF
cdr3_length: 14
clone_size: -
v_call: TRBV10-3
d_call: -
j_call: TRBJ1-3

cdr3_nt: TGTGCCAGCATGGGTCCACGGCAAACTTCTTTCTTT
cdr3_aa: CASMGPRQTSFF
cdr3_length: 12
clone_size: -
v_call: TRBV28
d_call: -
j_call: TRBJ1-1

cdr3_nt: TGTGCCAGCAGTGGGACTAGCAGGCAAGAGACCCAGTACTTC
cdr3_aa: CASSGTSRQETQYF
cdr3_length: 14
clone_size: -
v_call: TRBV6-5
d_call: TRBD2
j_call: TRBJ2-5

cdr3_nt: TGCGCCAGCAGCAGAACAGGGGATTTCCAAGAGACCCAGTACTTC
cdr3_aa: CASSRTGDFQETQYF
cdr3_length: 15
clone_size: -
v_call: TRBV5-1
d_call: TRBD1
j_call: TRBJ2-5

cdr3_nt: TGTGCCAGCAGCTTGGTTGGCAACCAAGAGACCCAGTACTTC
cdr3_aa: CASSLVGNQETQYF
cdr3_length: 14
clone_size: -
v_call: TRBV5-6
d_call: -
j_call: TRBJ2-5

cdr3_nt: TGTGCCAGCAGTGACCCCCTAAGTCGGTCCTACGAGCAGTACTTC
cdr3_aa: CASSDPLSRSYEQYF
cdr3_length: 15
clone_size: -
v_call: TRBV6-4
d_call: -
j_call: TRBJ2-7

cdr3_nt: TGCAGCGTTCTGGAGGTATCAGGGGATGGCTACACCTTC
cdr3_aa: CSVLEVSGDGYTF
cdr3_length: 13
clone_size: -
v_call: TRBV29-1
d_call: -
j_call: TRBJ1-2

cdr3_nt: TGTGCCTTACGGACTACAACCTACGAGCAGTACTTC
cdr3_aa: CALRTTTYEQYF
cdr3_length: 12
clone_size: few
v_call: TRBV7-9
d_call: -
j_call: TRBJ2-7

cdr3_nt: TGTGCCAGCAGCGTGGACACGAACACTGAAGCTTTCTTT
cdr3_aa: CASSVDTNTEAFF
cdr3_length: 13
clone_size: -
v_call: TRBV5-4
d_call: -
j_call: TRBJ1-1

cdr3_nt: TGTGCCAGCAGCCAGACAGGGTCCAATCAGCCCCAGCATTTT
cdr3_aa: CASSQTGSNQPQHF
cdr3_length: 14
clone_size: -
v_call: TRBV6-5
d_call: TRBD1
j_call: TRBJ1-5

cdr3_nt: TGTGCCAGCAGACCGGACACCGGGGAGCTGTTTTTT
cdr3_aa: CASRPDTGELFF
cdr3_length: 12
clone_size: -
v_call: TRBV28
d_call: -
j_call: TRBJ2-2

cdr3_nt: TGCGCCAGCAGCGGATTCAGGGGCGGCACTGAAGCTTTCTTT
cdr3_aa: CASSGFRGGTEAFF
cdr3_length: 14
clone_size: few
v_call: TRBV5-1
d_call: -
j_call: TRBJ1-1

cdr3_nt: TGCGCCAGCGGGCACTCAGGGGGAGGTACTGAAGCTTTCTTT
cdr3_aa: CASGHSGGGTEAFF
cdr3_length: 14
clone_size: -
v_call: TRBV5-1
d_call: TRBD1
j_call: TRBJ1-1

cdr3_nt: TGTGCCAGTCAGCGGGAGGGGAGCGAGCAGTTCTTC
cdr3_aa: CASQREGSEQFF
cdr3_length: 12
clone_size: -
v_call: TRBV6-1
d_call: TRBD2
j_call: TRBJ2-1

cdr3_nt: TGTGCCAGCAGTGAAACCGCCGGGACAGGGGGGGACGAGCAGTACTTC
cdr3_aa: CASSETAGTGGDEQYF
cdr3_length: 16
clone_size: -
v_call: TRBV6-1
d_call: TRBD1
j_call: TRBJ2-7

cdr3_nt: TGTGCCAGCAGCTTAGGGGGGACAGCGGGCACCGGGGAGCTGTTTTTT
cdr3_aa: CASSLGGTAGTGELFF
cdr3_length: 16
clone_size: -
v_call: TRBV11-3
d_call: -
j_call: TRBJ2-2

cdr3_nt: TGTGCCAGCAGCACGACGGCTAGCGGGAGTTTAACAGATACGCAGTATTTT
cdr3_aa: CASSTTASGSLTDTQYF
cdr3_length: 17
clone_size: few
v_call: TRBV11-3
d_call: TRBD2
j_call: TRBJ2-3